The T cell receptor (beta chain) described here comes from a study of blood T cell repertoires in COVID-19. Across the study: From the United States, Italy and Spain came samples of acute and convalescent COVID-19. T cells, B-cell-depleted T cells, or PBMCs provided the cDNA or gDNA that served as material.

Trimming cost V 4 bases and J 3 bases, with 4 bases left between them. This CDR3 comprises 12 residues. Authors' analysis steps: Nucleated cell counts were estimated from reference gene primer amplification. Only in-frame clones appear in the TCRdb table, and some are missing; sequencing was by immunoSEQ multiplex PCR. The DNA was the basis for D and trimming; V, J and clone size are from that table. The profile covers roughly 120,000 clones, with 86% appearing a single time and about 5.4% taken by the ten largest. Sequenced: peripheral blood. The chain combines TRBV12-3 or TRBV12-4 with TRBJ1-3; D remains ambiguous. The sequence came from a human donor in a cohort sampled during active COVID-19. The chain's CDR3 is CASSWSGNTIYF. In nucleotides, the CDR3 is TGTGCCAGCAGTTGGAGTGGAAACACCATATATTTT.